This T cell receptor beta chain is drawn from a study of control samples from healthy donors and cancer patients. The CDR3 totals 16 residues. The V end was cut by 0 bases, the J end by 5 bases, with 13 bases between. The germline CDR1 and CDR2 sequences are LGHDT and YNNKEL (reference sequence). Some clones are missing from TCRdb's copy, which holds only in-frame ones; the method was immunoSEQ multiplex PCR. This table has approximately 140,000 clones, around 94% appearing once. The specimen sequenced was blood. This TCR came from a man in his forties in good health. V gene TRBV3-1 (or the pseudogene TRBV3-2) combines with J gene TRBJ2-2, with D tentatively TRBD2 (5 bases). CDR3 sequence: CASSQDLRGRTGELFF. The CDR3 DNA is TGTGCCAGCAGCCAAGATTTACGGGGTCGGACCGGGGAGCTGTTTTTT.